In its sample, the clone carrying this TCR beta chain was seen once. The antigen is not known. This CDR3 is also generated by other DNA sequences in the sample. The entry originates in a study of shared clonotypes between healthy human individuals. Across the whole study: The study used three CD4 naive, three CD4 memory, two CD8 naive and one CD8 memory plate per donor.

General study points: Even with large depth, rarefaction showed that sorted-subset sequencing was incomplete.

Profiled with immunoSEQ multiplex PCR; TCRdb holds only in-frame clones, not every one. Of 2 million or so clones in the sample, 90% to 95% were seen once. The CDR3 consists of 14 residues. Between the trimmed V and J ends, which lost 5 bases and 1 base, there was a span of 9 bases. Germline CDR1 SGHRS, CDR2 YFSETQ. This clonotype originated in a man aged 18 to 30 in good health. The chain uses TRBV5-1 and TRBJ2-2; D perhaps matches TRBD1 (5 bases). The sample consisted of naive CD4+ T cells sorted from blood. The sample's subset: CD45RA+ positively selected. The CDR3 DNA reads TGCGCCAGCAGAGGCCAGGGGAACACCGGGGAGCTGTTTTTT. Translated: CASRGQGNTGELFF.